A single T cell receptor (beta chain) is shown here with its context. Its antigen is undetermined. Profiling relied on immunoSEQ multiplex PCR, and the TCRdb table lists in-frame clones only, not all of them. The repertoire includes 28,000 or so clones, roughly 90% of them detected once, and about 30% sits in the top ten. The length of the CDR3 is 15 residues. Per the germline V gene, CDR1 is GTSNPN and CDR2 is SVGIG (reference sequence). The junction had 7 bases not matched to a gene; V was cut back by 1 base and J by 8 bases. This record comes from a study of OX40 agonist ivuxolimab in advanced cancers. In the study overall: Checkpoint inhibitors had been given previously to around 38% of patients. Partial responses were recorded for three patients, including one with hepatocellular carcinoma and two with cutaneous melanoma. Study-level results: Circulating CD4+ and CD8+ T cells showed clonal expansion by week 6 at 0.1 to 3.0 mg/kg.

A history of autoimmune disease or systemic immunosuppression excluded patients. The V call is TRBV30, the J call TRBJ2-1, with 11 positions matching TRBD1. This clonotype was sampled from an adult with an advanced solid tumor such as melanoma, head and neck, liver or kidney cancer. The sequencing here drew on CD4+ or CD8+ T cells sorted from blood, taken in a trial of the OX40 agonist ivuxolimab. DNA of the CDR3: TGTGCCTGGAGTGATTTCGGGACAGGGGGGGATGAGCAGTTCTTC. Translated, it gives CAWSDFGTGGDEQFF.